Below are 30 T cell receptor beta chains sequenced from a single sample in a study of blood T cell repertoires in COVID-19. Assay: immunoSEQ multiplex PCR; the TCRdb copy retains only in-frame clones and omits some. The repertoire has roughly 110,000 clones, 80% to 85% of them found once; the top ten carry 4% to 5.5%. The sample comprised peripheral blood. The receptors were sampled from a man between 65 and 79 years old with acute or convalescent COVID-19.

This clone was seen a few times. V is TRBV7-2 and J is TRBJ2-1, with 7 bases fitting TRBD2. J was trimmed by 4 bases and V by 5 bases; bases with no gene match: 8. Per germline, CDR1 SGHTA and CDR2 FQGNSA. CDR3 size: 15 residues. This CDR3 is CASSKVVGGYNEQFF. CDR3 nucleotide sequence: TGTGCCAGCAGCAAAGTGGTGGGGGGGTACAATGAGCAGTTCTTC.

CDR3 sequence (DNA): TGTGCCATCAGTGATTCCAGGGGGTCTGCTGAAGCTTTCTTT. It yields the protein CAISDSRGSAEAFF. This chain links TRBV10-3 with TRBJ1-1; TRBD1 matches at 7 bases. Germline CDR1 reads ENHRY; CDR2 reads SYGVKD. V was pared by 3 bases and J by 6 bases, with 7 bases of the junction left unmatched. The CDR3 is 14 residues long.

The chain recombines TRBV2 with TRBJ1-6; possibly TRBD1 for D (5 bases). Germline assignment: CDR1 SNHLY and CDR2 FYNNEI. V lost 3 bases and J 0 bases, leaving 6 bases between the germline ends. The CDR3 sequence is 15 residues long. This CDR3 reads CASSDQGSYNSPLHF. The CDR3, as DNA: TGTGCCAGCAGTGACCAGGGCTCCTATAATTCACCCCTCCACTTT. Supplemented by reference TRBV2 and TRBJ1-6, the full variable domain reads EPEVTQTPSHQVTQMGQEVILRCVPISNHLYFYWYRQILGQKVEFLVSFYNNEISEKSEIFDDQFSVERPDGSNFTLKIRSTKLEDSAMYFCASSDQGSYNSPLHFGNGTRLTVT.

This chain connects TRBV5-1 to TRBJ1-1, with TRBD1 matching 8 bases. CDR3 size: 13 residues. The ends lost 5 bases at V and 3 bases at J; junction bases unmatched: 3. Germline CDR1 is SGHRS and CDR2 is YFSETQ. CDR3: CASSGQGDTEAFF. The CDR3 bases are TGCGCCAGCAGTGGACAGGGAGACACTGAAGCTTTCTTT.

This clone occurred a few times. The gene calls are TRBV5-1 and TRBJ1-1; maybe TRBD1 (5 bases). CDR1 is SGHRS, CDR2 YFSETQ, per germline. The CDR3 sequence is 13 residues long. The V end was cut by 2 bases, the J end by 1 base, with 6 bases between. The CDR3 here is CASSLQANTEAFF. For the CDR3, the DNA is TGCGCCAGCAGCTTACAGGCGAACACTGAAGCTTTCTTT.

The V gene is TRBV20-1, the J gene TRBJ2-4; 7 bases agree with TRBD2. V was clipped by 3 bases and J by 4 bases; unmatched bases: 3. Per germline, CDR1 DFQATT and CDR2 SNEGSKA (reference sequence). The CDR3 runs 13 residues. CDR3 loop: CSASPGLKNIQYF. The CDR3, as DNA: TGCAGTGCTAGTCCGGGACTAAAAAACATTCAGTACTTC.

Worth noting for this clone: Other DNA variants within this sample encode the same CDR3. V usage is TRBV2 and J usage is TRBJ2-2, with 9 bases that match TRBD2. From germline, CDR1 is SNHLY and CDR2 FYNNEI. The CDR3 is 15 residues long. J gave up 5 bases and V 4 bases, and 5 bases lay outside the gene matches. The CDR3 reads CASSVSGGGTGELFF. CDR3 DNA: TGTGCCAGCAGTGTTAGCGGGGGCGGGACCGGGGAGCTGTTTTTT.

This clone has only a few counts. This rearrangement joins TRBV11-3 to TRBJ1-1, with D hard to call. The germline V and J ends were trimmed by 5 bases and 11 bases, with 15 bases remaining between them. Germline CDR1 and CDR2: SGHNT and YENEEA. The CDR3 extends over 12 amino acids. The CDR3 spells CASSRGDDGAFF. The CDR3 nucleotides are TGTGCCAGCAGCCGAGGAGATGATGGGGCTTTCTTT.

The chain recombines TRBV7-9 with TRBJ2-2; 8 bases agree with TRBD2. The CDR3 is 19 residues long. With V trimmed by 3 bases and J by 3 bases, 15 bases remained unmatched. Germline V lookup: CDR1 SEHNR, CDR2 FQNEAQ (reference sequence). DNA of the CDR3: TGTGCCAGCAGCTTCCCACGGGGGGGTAGCGGGAACTACACCGGGGAGCTGTTTTTT. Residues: CASSFPRGGSGNYTGELFF.

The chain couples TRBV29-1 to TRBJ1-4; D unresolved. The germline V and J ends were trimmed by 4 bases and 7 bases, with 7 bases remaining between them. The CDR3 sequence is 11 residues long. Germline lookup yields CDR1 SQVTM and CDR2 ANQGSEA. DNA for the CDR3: TGCAGCGTTGGAGTAGCTGAAAAACTGTTTTTT. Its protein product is CSVGVAEKLFF.

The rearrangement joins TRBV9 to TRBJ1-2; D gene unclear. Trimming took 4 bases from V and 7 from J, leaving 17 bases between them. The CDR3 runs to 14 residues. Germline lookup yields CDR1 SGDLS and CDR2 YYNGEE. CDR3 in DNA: TGTGCCAGCAGCTCCGGGTCCCAAAACGGTGGCTACACCTTC. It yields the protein CASSSGSQNGGYTF.

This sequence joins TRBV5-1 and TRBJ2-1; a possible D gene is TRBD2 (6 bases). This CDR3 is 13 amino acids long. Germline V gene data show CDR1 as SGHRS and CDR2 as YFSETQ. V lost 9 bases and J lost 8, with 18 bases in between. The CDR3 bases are TGCGCCACCAGGGACGGATGGGGGGATGAGCAGTTCTTC. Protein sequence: CATRDGWGDEQFF.

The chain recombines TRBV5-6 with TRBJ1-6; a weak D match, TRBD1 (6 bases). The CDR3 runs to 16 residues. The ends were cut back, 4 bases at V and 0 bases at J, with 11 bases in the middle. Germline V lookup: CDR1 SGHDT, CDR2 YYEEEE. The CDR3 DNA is TGTGCCAGCAGCCGTACAGGGAGCTCCTATAATTCACCCCTCCACTTT. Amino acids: CASSRTGSSYNSPLHF.

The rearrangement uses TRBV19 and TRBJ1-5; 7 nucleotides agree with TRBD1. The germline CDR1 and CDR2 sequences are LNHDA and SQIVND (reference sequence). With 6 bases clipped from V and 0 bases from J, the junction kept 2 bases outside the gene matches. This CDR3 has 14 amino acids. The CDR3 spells CASSGQVSNQPQHF. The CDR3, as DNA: TGTGCCAGTAGCGGACAGGTTAGCAATCAGCCCCAGCATTTT.

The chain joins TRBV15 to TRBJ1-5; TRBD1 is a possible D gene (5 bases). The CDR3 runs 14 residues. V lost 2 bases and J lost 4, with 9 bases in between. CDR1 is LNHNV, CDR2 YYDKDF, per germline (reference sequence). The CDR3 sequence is CATSRPGINQPQHF. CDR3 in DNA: TGTGCCACCAGCAGACCAGGGATAAATCAGCCCCAGCATTTT.

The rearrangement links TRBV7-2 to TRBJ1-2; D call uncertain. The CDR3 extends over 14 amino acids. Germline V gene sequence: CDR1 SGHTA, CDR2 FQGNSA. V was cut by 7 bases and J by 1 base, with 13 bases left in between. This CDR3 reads CASIQSGDNYGYTF. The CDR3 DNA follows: TGTGCCAGCATCCAATCGGGTGATAACTATGGCTACACCTTC.

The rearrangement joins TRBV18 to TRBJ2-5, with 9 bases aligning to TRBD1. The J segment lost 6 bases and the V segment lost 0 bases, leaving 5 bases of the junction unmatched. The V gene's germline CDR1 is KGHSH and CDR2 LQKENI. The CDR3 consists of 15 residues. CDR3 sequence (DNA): TGTGCCAGCTCACCACCAGGACAGGGGTGGAAGACCCAGTACTTC. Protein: CASSPPGQGWKTQYF.

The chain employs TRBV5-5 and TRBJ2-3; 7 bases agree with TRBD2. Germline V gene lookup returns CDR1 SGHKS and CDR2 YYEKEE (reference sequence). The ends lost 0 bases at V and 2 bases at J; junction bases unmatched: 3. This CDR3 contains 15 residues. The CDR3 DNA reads TGTGCCAGCAGCTTGGAGAGCGGGGTCACAGATACGCAGTATTTT. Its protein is CASSLESGVTDTQYF.

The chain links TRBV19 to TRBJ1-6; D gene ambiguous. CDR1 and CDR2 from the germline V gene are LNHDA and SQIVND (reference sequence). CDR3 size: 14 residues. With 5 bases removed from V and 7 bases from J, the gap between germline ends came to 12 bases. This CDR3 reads CASSYEGYNSPLHF. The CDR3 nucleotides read TGTGCCAGTAGTTATGAGGGTTACAATTCACCCCTCCACTTT.

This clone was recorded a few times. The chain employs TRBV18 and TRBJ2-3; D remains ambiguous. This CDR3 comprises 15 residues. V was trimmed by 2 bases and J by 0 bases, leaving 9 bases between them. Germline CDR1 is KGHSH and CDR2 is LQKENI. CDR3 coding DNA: TGTGCCAGCTCACCATTTTCTTCTAGCACAGATACGCAGTATTTT. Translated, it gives CASSPFSSSTDTQYF.

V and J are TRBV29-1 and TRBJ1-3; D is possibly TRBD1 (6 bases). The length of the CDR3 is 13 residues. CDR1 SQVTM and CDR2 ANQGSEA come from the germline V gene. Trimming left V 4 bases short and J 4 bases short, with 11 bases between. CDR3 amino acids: CSVGTGLGNTIYF. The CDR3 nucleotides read TGCAGCGTTGGCACAGGGTTAGGAAACACCATATATTTT.

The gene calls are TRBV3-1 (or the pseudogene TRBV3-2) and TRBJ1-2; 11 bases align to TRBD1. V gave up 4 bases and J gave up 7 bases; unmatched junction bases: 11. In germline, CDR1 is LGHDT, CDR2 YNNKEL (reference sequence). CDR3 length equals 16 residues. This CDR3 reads CASSPTGTGGVRGYTF. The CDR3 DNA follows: TGTGCCAGCAGCCCTACGGGGACAGGGGGAGTCCGTGGCTACACCTTC.

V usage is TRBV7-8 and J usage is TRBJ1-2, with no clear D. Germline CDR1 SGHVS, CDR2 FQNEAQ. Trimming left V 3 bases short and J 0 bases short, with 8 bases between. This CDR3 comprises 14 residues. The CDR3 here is CASSFVRSNYGYTF. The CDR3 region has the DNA TGTGCCAGCAGCTTTGTTCGTTCTAACTATGGCTACACCTTC.

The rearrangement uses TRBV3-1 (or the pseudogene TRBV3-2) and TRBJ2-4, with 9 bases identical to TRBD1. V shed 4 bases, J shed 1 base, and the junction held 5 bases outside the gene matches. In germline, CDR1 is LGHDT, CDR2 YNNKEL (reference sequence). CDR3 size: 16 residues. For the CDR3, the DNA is TGTGCCAGCAGCCCGCCCGGGACAGGGGCCAAAAACATTCAGTACTTC. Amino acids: CASSPPGTGAKNIQYF.

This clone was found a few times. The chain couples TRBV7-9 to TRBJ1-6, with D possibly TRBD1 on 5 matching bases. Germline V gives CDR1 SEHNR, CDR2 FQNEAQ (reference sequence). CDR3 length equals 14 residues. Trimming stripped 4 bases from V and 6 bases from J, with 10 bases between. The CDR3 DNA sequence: TGTGCCAGCAGCTCAGGGTTGTCTAATTCACCCCTCCACTTT. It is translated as CASSSGLSNSPLHF.

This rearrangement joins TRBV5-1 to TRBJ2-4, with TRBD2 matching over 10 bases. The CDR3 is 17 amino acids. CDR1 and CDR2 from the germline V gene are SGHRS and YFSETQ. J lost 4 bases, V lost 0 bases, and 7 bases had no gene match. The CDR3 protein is CASSLGPLSGGKNIQYF. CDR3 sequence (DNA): TGCGCCAGCAGCTTGGGCCCTCTTAGCGGGGGGAAAAACATTCAGTACTTC.

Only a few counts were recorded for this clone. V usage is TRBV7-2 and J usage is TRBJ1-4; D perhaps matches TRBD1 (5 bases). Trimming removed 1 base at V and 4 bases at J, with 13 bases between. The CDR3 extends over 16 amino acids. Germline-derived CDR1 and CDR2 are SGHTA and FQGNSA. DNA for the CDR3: TGTGCCAGCAGCTTAGTAGGGGCGGGGAATAATGAAAAACTGTTTTTT. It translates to CASSLVGAGNNEKLFF.

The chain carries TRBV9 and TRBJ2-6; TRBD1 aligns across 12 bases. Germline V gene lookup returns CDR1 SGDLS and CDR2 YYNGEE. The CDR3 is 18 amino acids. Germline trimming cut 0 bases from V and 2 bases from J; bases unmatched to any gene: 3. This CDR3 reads CASSVAGTGGPGANVLTF. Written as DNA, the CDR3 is TGTGCCAGCAGCGTAGCCGGGACAGGGGGCCCTGGGGCCAACGTCCTGACTTTC.

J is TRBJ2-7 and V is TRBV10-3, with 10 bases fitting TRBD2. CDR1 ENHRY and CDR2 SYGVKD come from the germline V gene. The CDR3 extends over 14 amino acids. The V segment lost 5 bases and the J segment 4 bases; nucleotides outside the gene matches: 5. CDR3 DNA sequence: TGTGCCATCAGTCCAATAGCGGGGGGATACGAGCAGTACTTC. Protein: CAISPIAGGYEQYF.

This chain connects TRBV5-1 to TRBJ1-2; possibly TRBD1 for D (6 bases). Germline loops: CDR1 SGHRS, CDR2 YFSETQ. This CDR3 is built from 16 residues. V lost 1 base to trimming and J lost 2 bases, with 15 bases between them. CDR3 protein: CASSLRLAGDNYGYTF. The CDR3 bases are TGCGCCAGCAGCTTGCGGCTGGCAGGGGACAACTATGGCTACACCTTC. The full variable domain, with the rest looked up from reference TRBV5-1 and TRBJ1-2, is KAGVTQTPRYLIKTRGQQVTLSCSPISGHRSVSWYQQTPGQGLQFLFEYFSETQRNKGNFPGRFSGRQFSNSRSEMNVSTLELGDSALYLCASSLRLAGDNYGYTFGSGTRLTVV.